The sequence of this T cell receptor beta chain was determined in a study of shared clonotypes between healthy human individuals. Sequenced by immunoSEQ multiplex PCR; TCRdb stores in-frame clones only, minus some. The sample has around 2.5 million clones, roughly 93% seen once. This CDR3 is 16 amino acids long. Germline values: CDR1 SGHTA, CDR2 FQGNSA. J was trimmed by 0 bases and V by 1 base; bases with no gene match: 4. The sequenced sample was naive CD4+ T cells from PBMCs. The subset denotes: CD45RA+ positively selected. The chain employs TRBV7-2 and TRBJ1-2; 8 bases fit TRBD1. This clonotype was sampled from a man aged 18 to 30 in good health. Some clones in this sample may be carry-over from other donors' samples. Here the CDR3 reads CASSLESGQANYGYTF. CDR3 DNA sequence: TGTGCCAGCAGCTTAGAATCGGGACAGGCTAACTATGGCTACACCTTC.